The T cell receptor beta chain under discussion was sequenced for a study of T cell repertoires in cytomegalovirus infection. At the level of the study: From public TCR beta signatures came an indication of both CMV infection and matching HLA type.

Overall study findings and caveats: HLA-C-restricted CMV clonotypes gave the most frequent clonotype in two of eight donors. CMV carriers with the relevant HLA were identified by cumulative public TCR beta family frequency.

There are many counts of this clonotype. Antigen: not known. This CDR3 has 11 residues. CDR1 is SQVTM and CDR2 is ANQGSEA in the germline V gene. V shed 7 bases and J shed 5 bases, with 11 bases lying between them. One entry per CDR3 protein results from TCRdb running MiXCR on the reads. The table lists 100,000 to 150,000 distinct CDR3 sequences, 8% to 9% of them singletons. This clonotype originated in a human donor in good health (CMV status not recorded). Some clones in this sample may be carry-over from other donors' samples. The sequencing input was PBMCs. The rearrangement links TRBV29-1 to TRBJ2-5, with D maybe TRBD1 (5 bases). Here the CDR3 DNA reads TGCAGCGGCAGGGTATCCGAGACCCAGTACTTC. Translated, it gives CSGRVSETQYF.